This T cell receptor beta chain was observed in a study of T cells in Graves' hyperthyroidism and ophthalmopathy. J lost 3 bases, V lost 6 bases, and 9 bases had no gene match. Germline loops: CDR1 MDHEN, CDR2 SYDVKM. The CDR3 is made up of 15 amino acids. This clonotype was observed at least ten times. The CDR3 regions of TCR beta were amplified from RNA transcripts. Using the HTBI primer set, a first-round RT-PCR was run on the TCR CDR3. One entry per CDR3 protein, called by TCRdb with MiXCR from the multiplex PCR reads. The table shows fewer than 450,000 distinct CDR3 sequences, with approximately 17% occurring only once. Patients aged 18 to 65 had newly diagnosed hyperthyroidism lasting under 2 months.

The sequence derives from a woman aged 25 to 45 with Graves' hyperthyroidism that later progressed to Graves' ophthalmopathy. Sequencing was carried out using blood. The V and J genes are TRBV28 and TRBJ2-7; 9 bases align to TRBD1. The CDR3 protein is CASRYGTGLGYEQYF. CDR3 DNA: TGTGCCAGCAGATACGGGACAGGGCTTGGCTACGAGCAGTACTTC.